Described below is a single T cell receptor (beta chain) sequence and its context. These data are taken from a study of blood T cell repertoires in COVID-19. Whole-study context: The United States, Italy and Spain supplied acute and convalescent COVID-19 samples. T cells, B-cell-depleted T cells, or PBMCs supplied cDNA or gDNA.

Methods used by the authors: Quantification of nucleated cells was approximated via reference gene primer amplification. Produced via immunoSEQ multiplex PCR; TCRdb's table is partial and in-frame only. D and trimming were read from the DNA, whereas the V and J calls and clone size are those reported in that table. The sample carries 150,000 to 200,000 clones, 90% recorded once. The sequence was obtained from a man between 60 and 75 years old with active or convalescent COVID-19. Specimen: peripheral blood.

The CDR3 region has the DNA TGTGCCTGGAGTCCTACAGGGTTAGCTAACTATGGCTACACCTTC. The encoded protein is CAWSPTGLANYGYTF. The rearrangement uses TRBV30 and TRBJ1-2; D is perhaps TRBD1 (6 bases). This CDR3 is 15 amino acids long. From germline, CDR1 is GTSNPN and CDR2 SVGIG (reference sequence). V was shortened by 2 bases and J by 0 bases, with 13 bases between the two germline ends.